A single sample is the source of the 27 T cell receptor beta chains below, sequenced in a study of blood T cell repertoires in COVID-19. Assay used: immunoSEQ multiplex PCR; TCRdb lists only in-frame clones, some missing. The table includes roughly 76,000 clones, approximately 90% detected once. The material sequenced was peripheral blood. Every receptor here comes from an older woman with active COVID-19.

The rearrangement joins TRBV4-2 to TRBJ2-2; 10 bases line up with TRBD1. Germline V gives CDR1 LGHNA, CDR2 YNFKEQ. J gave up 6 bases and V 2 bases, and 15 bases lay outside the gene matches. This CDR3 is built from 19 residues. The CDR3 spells CASSQRPRDRGRRAGELFF. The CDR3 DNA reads TGTGCCAGCAGCCAACGGCCCAGGGACAGGGGTAGGCGGGCCGGGGAGCTGTTTTTT.

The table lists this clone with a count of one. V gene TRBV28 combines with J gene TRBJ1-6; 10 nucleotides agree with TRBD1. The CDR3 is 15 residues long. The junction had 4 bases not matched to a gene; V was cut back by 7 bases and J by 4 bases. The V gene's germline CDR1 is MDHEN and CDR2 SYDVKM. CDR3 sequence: CASTPGQGYNSPLHF. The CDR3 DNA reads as TGTGCCAGCACGCCGGGACAGGGGTATAATTCACCCCTCCACTTT.

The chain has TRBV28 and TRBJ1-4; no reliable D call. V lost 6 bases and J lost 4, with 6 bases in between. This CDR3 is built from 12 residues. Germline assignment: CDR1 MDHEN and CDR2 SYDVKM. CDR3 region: CASRVGNEKLFF. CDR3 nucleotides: TGTGCCAGCAGGGTCGGTAATGAAAAACTGTTTTTT.

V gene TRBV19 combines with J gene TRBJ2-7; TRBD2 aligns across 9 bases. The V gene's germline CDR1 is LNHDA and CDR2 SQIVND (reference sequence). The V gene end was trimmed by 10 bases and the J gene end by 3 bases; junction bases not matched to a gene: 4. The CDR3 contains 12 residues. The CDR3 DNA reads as TGTGCCACCGATAGCGGGGGCTACGAGCAGTACTTC. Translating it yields CATDSGGYEQYF.

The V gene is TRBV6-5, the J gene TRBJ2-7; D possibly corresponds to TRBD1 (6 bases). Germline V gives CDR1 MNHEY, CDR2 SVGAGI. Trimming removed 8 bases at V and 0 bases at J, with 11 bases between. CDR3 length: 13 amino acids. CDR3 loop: CASARQDSYEQYF. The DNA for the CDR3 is TGTGCCAGCGCGAGACAGGACTCCTACGAGCAGTACTTC.

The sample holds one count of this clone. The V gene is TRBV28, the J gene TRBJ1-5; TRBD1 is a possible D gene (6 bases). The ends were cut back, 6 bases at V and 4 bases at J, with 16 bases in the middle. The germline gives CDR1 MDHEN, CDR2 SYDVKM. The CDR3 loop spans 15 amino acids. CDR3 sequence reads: CASRLGRTANQPQHF. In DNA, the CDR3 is TGTGCCAGCAGACTGGGTCGGACAGCAAATCAGCCCCAGCATTTT. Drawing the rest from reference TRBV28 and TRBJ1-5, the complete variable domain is DVKVTQSSRYLVKRTGEKVFLECVQDMDHENMFWYRQDPGLGLRLIYFSYDVKMKEKGDIPEGYSVSREKKERFSLILESASTNQTSMYLCASRLGRTANQPQHFGDGTRLSIL.

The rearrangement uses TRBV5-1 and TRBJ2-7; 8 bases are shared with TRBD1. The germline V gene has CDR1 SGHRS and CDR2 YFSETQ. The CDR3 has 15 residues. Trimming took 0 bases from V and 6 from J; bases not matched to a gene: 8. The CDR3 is CASSLGGHGQGEQYF. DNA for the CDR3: TGCGCCAGCAGCTTGGGGGGACACGGACAGGGCGAGCAGTACTTC.

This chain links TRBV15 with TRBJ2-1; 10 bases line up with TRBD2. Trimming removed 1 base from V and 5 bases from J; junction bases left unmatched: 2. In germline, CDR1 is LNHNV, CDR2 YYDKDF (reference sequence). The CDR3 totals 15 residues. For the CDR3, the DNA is TGTGCCACCAGCAGAGGACTAGCGGGCAACAATGAGCAGTTCTTC. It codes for CATSRGLAGNNEQFF.

CDR3 protein: CASSQGGASGQETQYF. CDR3 nucleotides: TGTGCCAGCAGCCAAGGGGGGGCTAGCGGCCAAGAGACCCAGTACTTC. The chain recombines TRBV3-1 (or the pseudogene TRBV3-2) with TRBJ2-5; a possible D gene is TRBD2 (7 bases). The CDR3 sequence is 16 residues long. The V and J ends lost 1 base and 1 base respectively, with 13 bases between them. Germline V gene lookup returns CDR1 LGHDT and CDR2 YNNKEL (reference sequence).

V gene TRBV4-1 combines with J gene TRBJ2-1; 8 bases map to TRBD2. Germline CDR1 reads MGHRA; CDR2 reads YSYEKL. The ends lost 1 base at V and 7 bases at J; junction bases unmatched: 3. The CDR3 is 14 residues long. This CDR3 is CASSQAGTRNEQFF. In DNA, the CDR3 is TGCGCCAGCAGCCAAGCCGGGACTAGAAATGAGCAGTTCTTC.

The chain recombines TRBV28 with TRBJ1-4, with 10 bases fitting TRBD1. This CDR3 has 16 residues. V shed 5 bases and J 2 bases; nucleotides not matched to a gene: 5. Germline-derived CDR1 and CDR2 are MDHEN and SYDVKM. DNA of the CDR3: TGTGCCAGCAGTCTCCGGACAGGGGGGACTAATGAAAAACTGTTTTTT. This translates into CASSLRTGGTNEKLFF.

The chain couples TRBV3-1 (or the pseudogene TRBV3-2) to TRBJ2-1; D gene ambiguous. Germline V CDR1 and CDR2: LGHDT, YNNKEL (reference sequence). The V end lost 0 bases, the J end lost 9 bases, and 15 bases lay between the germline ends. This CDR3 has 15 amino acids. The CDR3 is CASSQDRYRSGEQFF. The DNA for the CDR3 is TGTGCCAGCAGCCAAGATCGGTATAGGAGTGGTGAGCAGTTCTTC.

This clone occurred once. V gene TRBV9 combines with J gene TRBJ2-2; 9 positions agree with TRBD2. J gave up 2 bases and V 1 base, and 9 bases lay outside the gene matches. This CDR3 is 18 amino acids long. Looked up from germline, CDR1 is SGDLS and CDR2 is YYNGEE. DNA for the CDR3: TGTGCCAGCAGCGTAAACCCTGGACTAGCGATTAACACCGGGGAGCTGTTTTTT. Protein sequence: CASSVNPGLAINTGELFF.

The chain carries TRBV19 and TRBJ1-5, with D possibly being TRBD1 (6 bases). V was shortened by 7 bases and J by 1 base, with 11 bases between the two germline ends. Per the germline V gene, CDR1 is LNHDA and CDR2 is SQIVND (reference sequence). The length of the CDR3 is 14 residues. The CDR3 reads CASIQGGSNQPQHF. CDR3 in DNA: TGTGCCAGTATACAGGGCGGCAGCAATCAGCCCCAGCATTTT.

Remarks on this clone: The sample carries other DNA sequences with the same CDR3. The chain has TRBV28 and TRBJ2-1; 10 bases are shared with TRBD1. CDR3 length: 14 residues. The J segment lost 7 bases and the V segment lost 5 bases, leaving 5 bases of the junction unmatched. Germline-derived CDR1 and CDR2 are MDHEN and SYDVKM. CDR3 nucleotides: TGTGCCAGCAGTCTCCGGACAGGGGGGAATGAGCAGTTCTTC. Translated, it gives CASSLRTGGNEQFF.

DNA for the CDR3: TGCGCCAGCAGCACCAACCCCTGGGGAGGGGGTGGAACCGGGGAGCTGTTTTTT. Protein sequence: CASSTNPWGGGGTGELFF. This chain uses TRBV5-1 with TRBJ2-2; a possible D gene is TRBD2 (7 bases). The CDR3 is 18 amino acids. V was shortened by 4 bases and J by 5 bases, with 24 bases between the two germline ends. Germline-derived CDR1 and CDR2 are SGHRS and YFSETQ.

The CDR3 bases are TGTGCCAGCAGCAAAGGATTGGCACCTTATAGCAATCAGCCCCAGCATTTT. It encodes CASSKGLAPYSNQPQHF. The V call is TRBV21-1, the J call TRBJ1-5; TRBD1 was called by the table and not checked on the DNA. TRBV21-1 is a recognized pseudogene. CDR3 size: 17 residues.

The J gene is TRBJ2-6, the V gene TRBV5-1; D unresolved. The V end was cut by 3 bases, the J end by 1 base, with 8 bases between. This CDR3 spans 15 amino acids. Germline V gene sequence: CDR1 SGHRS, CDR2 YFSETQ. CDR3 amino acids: CASSSDGSGANVLTF. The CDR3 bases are TGCGCCAGCAGCTCCGACGGGTCTGGGGCCAACGTCCTGACTTTC.

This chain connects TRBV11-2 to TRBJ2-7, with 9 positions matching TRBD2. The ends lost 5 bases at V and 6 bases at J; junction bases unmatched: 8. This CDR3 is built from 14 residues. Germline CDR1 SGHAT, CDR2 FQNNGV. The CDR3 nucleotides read TGTGCCAGCAGCCCAAGCGGGAGGCGGGGCGAGCAGTACTTC. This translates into CASSPSGRRGEQYF. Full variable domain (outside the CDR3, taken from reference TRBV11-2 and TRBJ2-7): EAGVAQSPRYKIIEKRQSVAFWCNPISGHATLYWYQQILGQGPKLLIQFQNNGVVDDSQLPKDRFSAERLKGVDSTLKIQPAKLEDSAVYLCASSPSGRRGEQYFGPGTRLTVT.

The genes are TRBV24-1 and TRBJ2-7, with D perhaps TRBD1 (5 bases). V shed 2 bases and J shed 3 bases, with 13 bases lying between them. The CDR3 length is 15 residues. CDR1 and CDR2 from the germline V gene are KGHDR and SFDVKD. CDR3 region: CATSDSKQGGYEQYF. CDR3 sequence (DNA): TGTGCCACCAGTGATTCAAAGCAGGGTGGCTACGAGCAGTACTTC.

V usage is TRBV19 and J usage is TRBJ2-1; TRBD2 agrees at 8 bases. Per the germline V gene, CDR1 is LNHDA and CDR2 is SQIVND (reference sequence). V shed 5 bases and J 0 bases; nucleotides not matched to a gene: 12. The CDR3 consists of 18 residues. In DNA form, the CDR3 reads TGTGCCAGTAGTCCTTTGAGCGGGAGTCCGAGCTCCTACAATGAGCAGTTCTTC. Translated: CASSPLSGSPSSYNEQFF. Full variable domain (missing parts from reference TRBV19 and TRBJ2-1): DGGITQSPKYLFRKEGQNVTLSCEQNLNHDAMYWYRQDPGQGLRLIYYSQIVNDFQKGDIAEGYSVSREKKESFPLTVTSAQKNPTAFYLCASSPLSGSPSSYNEQFFGPGTRLTVL.

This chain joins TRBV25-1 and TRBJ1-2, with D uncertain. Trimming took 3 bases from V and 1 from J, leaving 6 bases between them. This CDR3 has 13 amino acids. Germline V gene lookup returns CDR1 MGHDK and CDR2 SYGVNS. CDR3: CASSDNFNYGYTF. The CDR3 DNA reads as TGTGCCAGCAGTGACAACTTTAACTATGGCTACACCTTC.

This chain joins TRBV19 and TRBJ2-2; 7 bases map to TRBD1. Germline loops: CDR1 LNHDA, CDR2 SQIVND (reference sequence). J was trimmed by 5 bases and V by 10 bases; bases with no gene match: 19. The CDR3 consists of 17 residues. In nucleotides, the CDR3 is TGTGCCAACAACCTATACCACAGGGGAGAAGGAACCGGGGAGCTGTTTTTT. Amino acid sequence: CANNLYHRGEGTGELFF.

The CDR3 nucleotides read TGCAGTGCTATCCGGGACAGGGCGGCTTTCTTT. This sequence encodes CSAIRDRAAFF. The chain employs TRBV20-1 and TRBJ1-1; 9 bases match TRBD1. This CDR3 region has 11 residues. Germline V gives CDR1 DFQATT, CDR2 SNEGSKA (reference sequence). V gave up 4 bases and J gave up 11 bases; unmatched junction bases: 5.

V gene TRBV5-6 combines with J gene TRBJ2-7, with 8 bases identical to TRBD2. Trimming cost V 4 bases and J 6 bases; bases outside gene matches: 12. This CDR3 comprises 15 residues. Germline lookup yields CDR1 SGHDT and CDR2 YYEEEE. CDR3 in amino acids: CASSRLASGSREQYF. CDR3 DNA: TGTGCCAGCAGCCGCCTGGCCAGCGGGAGCCGCGAGCAGTACTTC.

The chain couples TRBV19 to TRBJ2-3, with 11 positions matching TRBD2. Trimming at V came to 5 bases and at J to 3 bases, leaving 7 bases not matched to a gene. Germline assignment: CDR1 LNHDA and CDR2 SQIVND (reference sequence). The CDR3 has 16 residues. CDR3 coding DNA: TGTGCCAGTAGTCCTCATACTAGCGGGAGTACAGATACGCAGTATTTT. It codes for CASSPHTSGSTDTQYF.

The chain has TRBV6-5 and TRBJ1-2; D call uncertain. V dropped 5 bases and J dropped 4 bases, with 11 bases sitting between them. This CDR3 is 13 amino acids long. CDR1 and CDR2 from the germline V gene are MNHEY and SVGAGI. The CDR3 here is CASSPNSLYGYTF. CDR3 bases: TGTGCCAGCAGTCCAAACAGCCTCTATGGCTACACCTTC.